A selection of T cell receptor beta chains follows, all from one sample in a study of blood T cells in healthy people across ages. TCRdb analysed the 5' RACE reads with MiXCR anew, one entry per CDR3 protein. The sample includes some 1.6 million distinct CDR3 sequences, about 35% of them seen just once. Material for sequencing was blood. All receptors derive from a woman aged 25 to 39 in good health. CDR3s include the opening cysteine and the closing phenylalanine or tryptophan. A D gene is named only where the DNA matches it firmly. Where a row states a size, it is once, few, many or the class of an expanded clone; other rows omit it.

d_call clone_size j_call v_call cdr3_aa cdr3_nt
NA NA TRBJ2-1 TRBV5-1 CASSLGAVSNNEQFF TGCGCCAGCAGCTTGGGGGCAGTTTCAAACAATGAGCAGTTCTTC
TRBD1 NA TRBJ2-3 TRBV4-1 CASSRDRDINTDTQYF TGCGCCAGCAGCAGGGACAGGGATATTAACACAGATACGCAGTATTTT
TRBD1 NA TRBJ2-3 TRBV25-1 CASSSTGVVTGTQYF TGTGCCAGCAGCTCCACAGGGGTAGTAACAGGTACGCAGTATTTT
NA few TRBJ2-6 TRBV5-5 CASRPRFFRSGANVLTF TGTGCCAGCAGGCCCCGATTCTTCCGCTCTGGGGCCAACGTCCTGACTTTC
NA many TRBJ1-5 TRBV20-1 CSARRRVEQPQHF TGCAGTGCTAGAAGGCGGGTAGAGCAGCCCCAGCATTTT
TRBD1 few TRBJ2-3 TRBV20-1 CSAPSRGPDTQYF TGCAGTGCCCCGTCGAGGGGGCCTGATACGCAGTATTTT
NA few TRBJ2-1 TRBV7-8 CASSLGVPADEQFF TGTGCCAGCAGCTTAGGGGTCCCTGCGGATGAGCAGTTCTTC
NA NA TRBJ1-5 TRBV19 CVSSPQGNSNQPQHF TGTGTCAGTAGTCCTCAGGGTAACAGCAATCAGCCCCAGCATTTT
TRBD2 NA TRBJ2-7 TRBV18 CASFADRGGDEQYF TGTGCCAGCTTTGCGGACCGGGGGGGAGACGAGCAGTACTTC
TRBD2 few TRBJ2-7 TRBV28 CASSFLGGGIPQQYF TGTGCCAGCAGTTTTCTCGGCGGGGGGATCCCCCAGCAGTACTTC
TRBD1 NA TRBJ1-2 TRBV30 CAWSKGQRTGYGYTF TGTGCCTGGAGTAAGGGACAGCGAACAGGCTATGGCTACACCTTC
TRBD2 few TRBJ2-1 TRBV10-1 CASSDRGGAHEQFF TGCGCCAGCAGTGATCGCGGGGGGGCCCATGAGCAGTTCTTC
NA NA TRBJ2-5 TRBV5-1 CVSSFSGREQETQYF TGCGTCAGCAGCTTTTCGGGGCGCGAACAAGAGACCCAGTACTTC
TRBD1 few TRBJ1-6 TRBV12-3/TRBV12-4 CASSKDRLANSPLHF TGTGCCAGCAGTAAGGACAGGCTGGCTAATTCACCCCTCCACTTT
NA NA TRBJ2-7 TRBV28 CARHGRDRPYEQYF TGTGCCCGCCACGGGCGGGACCGGCCCTACGAGCAGTACTTC
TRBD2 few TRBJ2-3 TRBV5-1 CASSDGLAGDTQYF TGCGCCAGCAGCGACGGACTAGCAGGAGATACGCAGTATTTT
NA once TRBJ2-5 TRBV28 CASSLQHRGTAYNEQYF TGTGCCAGCAGTTTGCAGCATCGGGGGACAGCTTACAATGAGCAGTACTTC
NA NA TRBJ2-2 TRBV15 CAASRGRGRTGELFF TGTGCCGCCAGCAGAGGCAGGGGGAGGACCGGGGAGCTGTTTTTT
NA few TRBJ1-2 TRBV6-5 CASSYSGDVNGYTF TGTGCCAGCAGTTACTCCGGGGACGTGAATGGCTACACCTTC
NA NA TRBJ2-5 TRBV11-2 CASSLGAGWIGTQYF TGTGCCAGCAGTTTGGGGGCAGGGTGGATAGGGACCCAGTACTTC
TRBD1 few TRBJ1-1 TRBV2 CASSVDRVNIEAFF TGTGCCAGCAGTGTCGACAGGGTTAACATTGAAGCTTTCTTT
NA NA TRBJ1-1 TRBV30 CAWSVRAGAMNTEAFF TGTGCCTGGAGTGTACGGGCAGGGGCTATGAACACTGAAGCTTTCTTT
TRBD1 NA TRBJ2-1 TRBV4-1 CASSQVSATGKQFF TGCGCCAGCAGCCAAGTTAGTGCGACAGGGAAGCAGTTCTTC
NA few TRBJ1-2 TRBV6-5 CASSYSRNSDVGYTF TGTGCCAGCAGTTACTCGAGGAATTCGGATGTTGGCTACACCTTC
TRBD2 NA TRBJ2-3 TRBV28 CASSPTSGGYTSDTQYF TGTGCCAGCAGCCCCACTAGCGGGGGATATACATCGGATACGCAGTATTTT
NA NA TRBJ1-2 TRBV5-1 CASSTDLYGYTF TGCGCCAGCAGCACAGACCTCTATGGCTACACCTTC
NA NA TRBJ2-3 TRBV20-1 CSARDLGSVPDTQYF TGCAGTGCTAGAGATCTCGGCTCAGTGCCAGATACGCAGTATTTT
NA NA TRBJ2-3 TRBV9 CASSVEVDSTDTQYF TGTGCCAGCAGCGTCGAGGTGGACTCCACAGATACGCAGTATTTT
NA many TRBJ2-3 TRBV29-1 CSGARGILSDTQYF TGCAGCGGGGCAAGGGGGATTCTCTCAGATACGCAGTATTTT
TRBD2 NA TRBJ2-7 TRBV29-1 CSVAGLAGAYEQYF TGCAGCGTCGCAGGTTTAGCGGGTGCCTACGAGCAGTACTTC